This paragraph covers one T cell receptor (beta chain) sequence. Its matching antigen is unknown. This sample was taken from a study of cytomegalovirus exposure and HLA in healthy donors. The PCR had 60 Vbeta and 13 Jbeta primers. TCRdb's table, derived via immunoSEQ multiplex PCR, lists solely in-frame clones and lacks some. The sample shows fewer than 100,000 clones, about 80% of them seen only once. The study's findings and limits: Indistinguishability led to the exclusion of some V segments, TRBV6-2 and TRBV6-3 included. Researchers counted over 150 TCR beta chains as cytomegalovirus-associated. Most sequenced TCRs were rare (though some public TCRs occurred in many donors).

Germline loops: CDR1 LNHDA, CDR2 SQIVND (reference sequence). The CDR3 loop spans 13 amino acids. Trimming took off 8 bases at V and 5 bases at J, with 15 bases between the two ends. Sequencing was performed on PBMCs. This TCR derives from a female donor in good health and CMV-seronegative. The chain recombines TRBV19 with TRBJ1-1; maybe TRBD1 (6 bases). The CDR3 nucleotides are TGTGCCAGTTCTGACTCCCAGGGGACTGAAGCTTTCTTT. It yields the protein CASSDSQGTEAFF.